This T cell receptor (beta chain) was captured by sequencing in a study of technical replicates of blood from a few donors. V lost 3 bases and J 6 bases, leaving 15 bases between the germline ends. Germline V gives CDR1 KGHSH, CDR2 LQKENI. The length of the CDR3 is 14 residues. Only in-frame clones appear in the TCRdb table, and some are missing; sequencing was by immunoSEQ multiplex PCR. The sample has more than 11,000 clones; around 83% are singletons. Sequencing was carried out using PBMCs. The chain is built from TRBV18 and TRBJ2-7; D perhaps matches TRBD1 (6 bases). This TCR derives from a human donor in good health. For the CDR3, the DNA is TGTGCCAGCTCACCCCGACAGGCCGAGGCCGAGCAGTACTTC. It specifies CASSPRQAEAEQYF.